These 17 T cell receptor beta chains were sequenced from one sample in a study of blood T cell repertoires in COVID-19. Repertoires were generated with immunoSEQ multiplex PCR, while TCRdb's copy carries only in-frame clones and drops some. The sample holds more than 95,000 clones, about four fifths seen once. What was sequenced was peripheral blood. The receptors were gathered from a woman older than 75 with active or convalescent COVID-19.

This rearrangement joins TRBV3-1 (or the pseudogene TRBV3-2) to TRBJ2-2; D is ambiguous. The ends were cut back, 1 base at V and 5 bases at J, with 8 bases in the middle. The CDR3 is 14 residues long. The germline CDR1 and CDR2 sequences are LGHDT and YNNKEL (reference sequence). The CDR3 spells CASSQGQETGELFF. The CDR3, as DNA: TGTGCCAGCAGCCAAGGTCAGGAAACCGGGGAGCTGTTTTTT.

This chain joins TRBV28 and TRBJ1-4; TRBD1 matches at 7 bases. J lost 4 bases, V lost 5 bases, and 7 bases had no gene match. From germline, CDR1 is MDHEN and CDR2 SYDVKM. The CDR3 totals 15 residues. Written as DNA, the CDR3 is TGTGCCAGCAGTCCCTTGGGACAGAATAATGAAAAACTGTTTTTT. The encoded protein is CASSPLGQNNEKLFF.

This chain links TRBV6-5 with TRBJ1-6, with D uncertain. Trimming removed 4 bases from V and 8 bases from J, with 12 bases in between. CDR3 length: 14 amino acids. The germline V gene encodes CDR1 MNHEY and CDR2 SVGAGI. This CDR3 is CASSSLGRDSPLHF. CDR3 nucleotide sequence: TGTGCCAGCAGTTCCCTTGGCCGGGATTCACCCCTCCACTTT.

A word on this clone: Other DNA sequences from this sample encode an identical CDR3 as well. The rearrangement uses TRBV27 and TRBJ1-5; the match to TRBD1 covers 9 bases. From germline, CDR1 is MNHEY and CDR2 SMNVEV (reference sequence). Germline trimming cut 3 bases from V and 4 bases from J; bases unmatched to any gene: 1. CDR3 length: 14 amino acids. The CDR3 DNA is TGTGCCAGCAGTTTCGGACAGGGGAATCAGCCCCAGCATTTT. This translates into CASSFGQGNQPQHF.

The J gene is TRBJ1-1, the V gene TRBV19; D is unresolved. Looked up from germline, CDR1 is LNHDA and CDR2 is SQIVND (reference sequence). Trimming cost V 9 bases and J 3 bases, with 11 bases left between them. The CDR3 totals 12 residues. CDR3 region: CASAIRDTEAFF. CDR3 nucleotides: TGTGCCAGCGCCATCCGGGACACTGAAGCTTTCTTT.

The chain recombines TRBV20-1 with TRBJ2-3, with 9 bases fitting TRBD2. This CDR3 comprises 11 residues. V was clipped by 7 bases and J by 5 bases; unmatched bases: 1. Germline CDR1 and CDR2: DFQATT and SNEGSKA (reference sequence). The CDR3 sequence: CSVAGVDTQYF. Written as DNA, the CDR3 is TGCAGTGTAGCGGGGGTAGATACGCAGTATTTT.

The V gene is TRBV9, the J gene TRBJ2-5; D possibly corresponds to TRBD1 (5 bases). The V end lost 1 base, the J end lost 3 bases, and 13 bases lay between the germline ends. This CDR3 is built from 15 residues. From germline, CDR1 is SGDLS and CDR2 YYNGEE. CDR3 in amino acids: CASSVLARVEETQYF. CDR3 bases: TGTGCCAGCAGCGTACTTGCCAGGGTCGAAGAGACCCAGTACTTC.

The J gene is TRBJ2-2, the V gene TRBV18; 12 bases align to TRBD1. Germline lookup yields CDR1 KGHSH and CDR2 LQKENI. The CDR3 is 17 residues long. After removal of 0 bases from V and 7 bases from J, the junction contained 6 bases not matched to a gene. The CDR3 sequence: CASSPPGQGAQDGELFF. The CDR3 coding sequence is TGTGCCAGCTCACCACCGGGACAGGGGGCGCAGGACGGGGAGCTGTTTTTT. Variable domain in full (rest from reference TRBV18 and TRBJ2-2): NAGVMQNPRHLVRRRGQEARLRCSPMKGHSHVYWYRQLPEEGLKFMVYLQKENIIDESGMPKERFSAEFPKEGPSILRIQQVVRGDSAAYFCASSPPGQGAQDGELFFGEGSRLTVL.

The chain carries TRBV25-1 and TRBJ2-5; 9 bases are shared with TRBD1. CDR1 MGHDK and CDR2 SYGVNS come from the germline V gene. The ends lost 6 bases at V and 4 bases at J; junction bases unmatched: 6. The CDR3 runs to 14 residues. The CDR3 protein is CASRPTGGAETQYF. The CDR3 DNA follows: TGTGCCAGCAGACCCACAGGGGGCGCAGAGACCCAGTACTTC.

This clone has only one observation. The J gene is TRBJ1-2, the V gene TRBV27, with 7 bases matching TRBD1. The CDR3 spans 15 residues. In germline, CDR1 is MNHEY, CDR2 SMNVEV (reference sequence). Trimming cost V 1 base and J 7 bases; bases outside gene matches: 9. CDR3 coding DNA: TGTGCCAGCAGTTTATATTCCAGGGGGATAGGTGGCTACACCTTC. It specifies CASSLYSRGIGGYTF.

The V and J genes are TRBV7-9 and TRBJ2-1; possible D gene TRBD1, 6 bases. Germline V gene sequence: CDR1 SEHNR, CDR2 FQNEAQ (reference sequence). The CDR3 loop spans 15 amino acids. Trimming removed 2 bases from V and 6 bases from J, with 14 bases in between. CDR3 in DNA: TGTGCCAGCAGCTTACGGGACATCGAGGGCAATGAGCAGTTCTTC. Translating it yields CASSLRDIEGNEQFF.

CDR3 nucleotide sequence: TGTGCCAGCAGTTTAATAGGACTAGCGGGAGGGACCTACAATGAGCAGTTCTTC. Protein product: CASSLIGLAGGTYNEQFF. The V gene is TRBV27, the J gene TRBJ2-1, with TRBD2 matching over 15 bases. Germline V gene lookup returns CDR1 MNHEY and CDR2 SMNVEV (reference sequence). The CDR3 loop spans 18 amino acids. The junction had 4 bases not matched to a gene; V was cut back by 2 bases and J by 2 bases.

V and J are TRBV7-2 and TRBJ2-1; 8 nucleotides align to TRBD2. V was pared by 8 bases and J by 8 bases, with 11 bases of the junction left unmatched. The length of the CDR3 is 14 residues. The germline V gene encodes CDR1 SGHTA and CDR2 FQGNSA. The CDR3 here is CASRVGGAIDEQFF. CDR3 in DNA: TGTGCCAGCCGGGTCGGGGGGGCCATTGATGAGCAGTTCTTC. Full variable domain (missing parts from reference TRBV7-2 and TRBJ2-1): GAGVSQSPSNKVTEKGKDVELRCDPISGHTALYWYRQSLGQGLEFLIYFQGNSAPDKSGLPSDRFSAERTGGSVSTLTIQRTQQEDSAVYLCASRVGGAIDEQFFGPGTRLTVL.

This clone occurred a few times. In nucleotides, the CDR3 is TGTGCCACCAGCAAGAGCTGGGACACAACTAATGAAAAACTGTTTTTT. Translated: CATSKSWDTTNEKLFF. The V call is TRBV15, the J call TRBJ1-4, with a tentative D call TRBD1 (6 bases). Deletions cut 4 bases from V and 0 bases from J, with 12 bases between. The germline CDR1 and CDR2 sequences are LNHNV and YYDKDF (reference sequence). The CDR3 loop spans 16 amino acids.

The chain is built from TRBV27 and TRBJ1-6; TRBD1 might be the D (5 bases). CDR3 length: 13 amino acids. Trimming left V 10 bases short and J 6 bases short, with 13 bases between. CDR1 MNHEY and CDR2 SMNVEV come from the germline V gene (reference sequence). CDR3 amino acids: CATGVLVNSPLHF. The CDR3, as DNA: TGTGCCACGGGGGTGTTAGTTAATTCACCCCTCCACTTT.

This clone has more than one count but fewer than ten. The gene calls are TRBV4-3 and TRBJ1-2, with D perhaps matching TRBD1 (6 bases). This CDR3 is built from 14 residues. Germline CDR1 LGHNA, CDR2 YSLEER. Trimming shortened V by 3 bases and J by 4 bases, and 12 bases separated the two germline ends. CDR3 loop: CASSQDIRGYGYTF. The CDR3 DNA reads TGCGCCAGCAGCCAGGATATCAGGGGCTATGGCTACACCTTC.

V and J are TRBV19 and TRBJ2-7, with 10 bases matching TRBD1. This CDR3 contains 13 residues. Germline assignment: CDR1 LNHDA and CDR2 SQIVND (reference sequence). J was trimmed by 6 bases and V by 10 bases; bases with no gene match: 9. The CDR3 spells CATQRDRGPEQYF. DNA of the CDR3: TGTGCCACCCAACGGGACAGGGGTCCCGAGCAGTACTTC.